These 14 T cell receptor beta chains share one sample of origin, sequenced in a study of cytomegalovirus exposure and HLA in healthy donors. Primers for the PCR totalled 60 Vbeta and 13 Jbeta. Sequencing used immunoSEQ multiplex PCR; TCRdb keeps in-frame clones, though not all of them. The repertoire has 100,000 or so clones, 70% to 80% of them found once; the top ten carry roughly 9.3%. Sequenced material: PBMCs. These receptors were obtained from a male donor in good health and CMV-seropositive.

The chain is built from TRBV18 and TRBJ2-3; possibly TRBD1 for D (7 bases). This CDR3 is 20 amino acids long. Germline V CDR1 and CDR2: KGHSH, LQKENI. Trimming shortened V by 3 bases and J by 2 bases, and 27 bases separated the two germline ends. In nucleotides, the CDR3 is TGTGCCAGCTCACCGCAGGGGGATCTAGCGCTATACTATTCCACAGATACGCAGTATTTT. This codes for CASSPQGDLALYYSTDTQYF.

The table lists this clone with a few counts. The rearrangement joins TRBV7-7 to TRBJ2-1; D gene unclear. There are 14 residues in the CDR3. V was trimmed by 1 base and J by 0 bases, leaving 4 bases between them. Germline CDR1 reads SSHAT; CDR2 reads FNYEAQ (reference sequence). CDR3 nucleotides: TGTGCCAGCAGCTTAGACAGCTCCTACAATGAGCAGTTCTTC. This sequence encodes CASSLDSSYNEQFF.

The J gene is TRBJ2-7, the V gene TRBV6-5; D perhaps matches TRBD2 (6 bases). Trimming shortened V by 6 bases and J by 6 bases, and 18 bases separated the two germline ends. Germline V CDR1 and CDR2: MNHEY, SVGAGI. The CDR3 runs to 14 residues. The CDR3 DNA follows: TGTGCCAGCAGGACTCTAGCGTCCTATTCCGAGCAGTACTTC. Its protein is CASRTLASYSEQYF.

This chain links TRBV5-4 with TRBJ1-2; 7 nucleotides line up with TRBD1. The CDR3 contains 15 residues. V was clipped by 0 bases and J by 4 bases; unmatched bases: 6. CDR1 is SGHNT and CDR2 is YYREEE in the germline V gene (reference sequence). This CDR3 is CASSLARDSLYGYTF. CDR3 sequence (DNA): TGTGCCAGCAGCTTGGCCCGGGACAGCCTCTATGGCTACACCTTC. The full variable domain, its missing parts supplied by reference TRBV5-4 and TRBJ1-2, is ETGVTQSPTHLIKTRGQQVTLRCSSQSGHNTVSWYQQALGQGPQFIFQYYREEENGRGNFPPRFSGLQFPNYSSELNVNALELDDSALYLCASSLARDSLYGYTFGSGTRLTVV.

The chain recombines TRBV7-2 with TRBJ2-5, with 8 positions matching TRBD2. Germline loops: CDR1 SGHTA, CDR2 FQGNSA. The CDR3 totals 14 residues. V gave up 5 bases and J gave up 3 bases; unmatched junction bases: 5. In nucleotides, the CDR3 is TGTGCCAGCAGCCTCTTAGCGGGAAAAGAGACCCAGTACTTC. Translation gives CASSLLAGKETQYF.

The rearrangement uses TRBV19 and TRBJ2-7; a possible D gene is TRBD1 (5 bases). Germline V gene lookup returns CDR1 LNHDA and CDR2 SQIVND (reference sequence). The length of the CDR3 is 12 residues. V was clipped by 10 bases and J by 3 bases, with 13 bases between them. The CDR3 region has the DNA TGTGCCACTGGGGCCATAGACTACGAGCAGTACTTC. Protein: CATGAIDYEQYF.

The J gene is TRBJ2-5, the V gene TRBV2; 7 nucleotides match TRBD2. This CDR3 is built from 14 residues. V lost 7 bases and J lost 1; bases outside the gene matches: 6. Germline V gives CDR1 SNHLY, CDR2 FYNNEI. CDR3 in DNA: TGTGCCAGCACAGCGGGAAATCCCCAAGAGACCCAGTACTTC. Its protein is CASTAGNPQETQYF.

The J gene is TRBJ1-1, the V gene TRBV9; tentatively, D is TRBD1 (6 bases). The CDR3 extends over 18 amino acids. The ends were cut back, 0 bases at V and 0 bases at J, with 18 bases in the middle. The V gene's germline CDR1 is SGDLS and CDR2 YYNGEE. The CDR3 DNA sequence: TGTGCCAGCAGCGTAGGTATACAGGGCAAAGGGATGAACACTGAAGCTTTCTTT. Its protein product is CASSVGIQGKGMNTEAFF.

The genes are TRBV7-2 and TRBJ2-3; tentatively, D is TRBD2 (6 bases). Germline assignment: CDR1 SGHTA and CDR2 FQGNSA. V was trimmed by 7 bases and J by 2 bases, leaving 22 bases between them. The CDR3 has 17 amino acids. As DNA, the CDR3 is TGTGCCAGCACCCAACCATCGGGGGACTCCTACACAGATACGCAGTATTTT. This translates into CASTQPSGDSYTDTQYF. Complete variable domain (other parts from reference TRBV7-2 and TRBJ2-3): GAGVSQSPSNKVTEKGKDVELRCDPISGHTALYWYRQSLGQGLEFLIYFQGNSAPDKSGLPSDRFSAERTGGSVSTLTIQRTQQEDSAVYLCASTQPSGDSYTDTQYFGPGTRLTVL.

The chain employs TRBV6-6 and TRBJ1-4, with D perhaps matching TRBD1 (5 bases). The V end was cut by 4 bases, the J end by 6 bases, with 12 bases between. The CDR3 has 14 residues. Germline V gives CDR1 MNHNY, CDR2 SVGAGI (reference sequence). This CDR3 reads CASSSVRGDEKLFF. The CDR3 DNA follows: TGTGCCAGCAGTTCGGTACGGGGGGATGAAAAACTGTTTTTT.

This clone was detected only a few times. The J gene is TRBJ2-1, the V gene TRBV19; perhaps TRBD2 as D (6 bases). Germline CDR1 LNHDA, CDR2 SQIVND (reference sequence). The CDR3 has 14 amino acids. V shed 5 bases and J shed 4 bases, with 12 bases lying between them. CDR3 coding DNA: TGTGCCAGTAGTGGTCGCGGGGAGTACAATGAGCAGTTCTTC. Protein: CASSGRGEYNEQFF.

This clone was found a few times. The V call is TRBV4-2, the J call TRBJ1-2; D ambiguous. CDR1 is LGHNA and CDR2 is YNFKEQ in the germline V gene. There are 15 residues in the CDR3. Trimming removed 1 base at V and 7 bases at J, with 16 bases between. The CDR3 DNA follows: TGTGCCAGCAGCCAAGCCGATCGGAGCCCCCCTGGCTACACCTTC. This encodes CASSQADRSPPGYTF.

This chain connects TRBV25-1 to TRBJ2-1; a weak D match, TRBD2 (5 bases). V lost 7 bases, J lost 5 bases, and 12 bases lay in between. CDR1 and CDR2 from the germline V gene are MGHDK and SYGVNS. The CDR3 sequence is 13 residues long. This chain's CDR3 is CASTAGIHNEQFF. CDR3 DNA: TGTGCCAGCACTGCGGGTATACACAATGAGCAGTTCTTC.

This clone came up a few times. This chain links TRBV9 with TRBJ2-1; possibly TRBD2 for D (5 bases). V dropped 6 bases and J dropped 2 bases, with 21 bases sitting between them. Per the germline V gene, CDR1 is SGDLS and CDR2 is YYNGEE. This CDR3 has 17 amino acids. The CDR3 spells CASNVDLARVPYNEQFF. CDR3 nucleotides: TGTGCCAGCAACGTCGACCTAGCACGGGTTCCCTACAATGAGCAGTTCTTC.